This T cell receptor (beta chain) was identified in a study of cytomegalovirus exposure and HLA in healthy donors (TCRdb year 2017). About the full investigation: An earlier analysis of approximately 640 of the donors reported 250 to 350 Gb of sequence data and some 120 million unique TCR beta sequences from approximately 180 million T cells. HLA typing included class I and class II loci at four-digit resolution. Of the 398 genotyped donors, around 81% fell in the genetic ancestry cluster associated with self-reported Caucasian donors. To decide whether each TCR beta V gene segment behaved as functional or pseudogenic, an earlier analysis of some 570 of the donors relied on high-throughput TCR beta sequencing. A later analysis re-examined previously published TCR beta repertoires from several hundred donors and added high-resolution HLA genotyping to investigate patterns of TCR occurrence. The number of donors typed differed by locus, with 629-630 for A, B, C, DRB1 and DQB1, over 500 for DQA1, 606 for DPA1, and 400 to 490 for DPB1. Using immunosequencing, the study profiled T cell repertoires from 640 or so subjects and related those repertoires to cytomegalovirus serostatus. The later analysis used no new phenotypic data to find candidate immune exposures, relying instead on TCR beta sequences and their occurrence across donors. In a later genetic analysis, genome-wide SNP genotypes for about three fifths of the 666 donors were used, and that subset was treated as a discovery cohort. Along with the roughly 710-subject first cohort, a separate validation cohort of roughly 110 different subjects was used. About 330 gigabases of sequencing data and around 80 million unique TCR sequences made up an early release that covered over 550 HLA-typed donors. All discovery cohort repertoires had been generated using a single sequencing platform. The aim of the study was to test whether cataloging public T cell receptors could identify signatures of past pathogen exposure. About five DR-DQ haplotypes were treated as single units for association and clustering because of strong linkage in the cohort. Donor age, sex, ethnicity and CMV serostatus were collected together with the repertoire data. To predict cytomegalovirus infection status, the study brought together high-throughput TCR immunosequencing, statistical association of individual TCRs with disease status, and machine learning. Among approximately 370 genotyped donors of the cohort, an average of roughly 230,000 unique TCR beta nucleotide sequences was sequenced per donor, of which 15% to 20% were non-productive.

The cohort consisted of 650 to 700 healthy bone marrow donors. At the time of sampling, every cohort member was nominally healthy, though immune exposures that went unrecorded were likely present. The donor was CMV seropositive and belonged to the group of 250 to 300 seropositive cohort members. Each donor provided a peripheral blood sample, and peripheral blood mononuclear cells were used for TCR beta sequencing. Genomic DNA extraction from the blood cell samples was performed with the Qiagen DNeasy Blood Extraction Kit. Receptor amplification or capture employed the immunoSEQ multiplex PCR assay. For the multiplex PCR, a mixture combining 60 forward primers for TCR Vbeta segments and 13 reverse primers for TCR Jbeta segments was used. A multiplex PCR assay on genomic DNA amplified the CDR3 region of rearranged TCR beta genes. The Illumina HiSeq System was used to sequence the amplified TCR beta libraries as 87-base-pair reads. The authors' analysis ran thus. A later analysis counted some 80 million unique TCR beta chains across the 600 to 850 repertoires, and 10 million to 12 million of these chains were shared by at least two donors. To remove PCR and sequencing errors, raw reads were error-corrected and collapsed into unique sequences using a nearest-neighbor algorithm that merged closely related sequences. Alignment of CDR3 sequences to IMGT reference sequences was used to assign V, D and J gene segments. For a sequence to be retained, a match of at least six nucleotides to both a V gene segment and a J gene segment was required. A rearrangement was called productive if the CDR3 had no stop codons and remained in frame with V and J, and every other rearrangement was called non-productive. Following IMGT convention, CDR3 was defined as the stretch from the second conserved V-encoded cysteine to the conserved J-encoded phenylalanine. Sequences without an unambiguous match to a single V gene segment were excluded from the earlier analysis of several hundred of the donors. An earlier analysis of a few hundred of the donors called V segments functional above 56.7% productive rearrangements and segregating when the between-donor standard deviation exceeded 5%. A statistical classification framework was built to diagnose cytomegalovirus status from the catalog of TCR beta chain sequences. V and J gene assignment, in a later analysis, came from comparing TCR nucleotide sequences with IMGT/GENE-DB human TR gene sequences. A later analysis assigned CDR3 sequences and most-parsimonious VDJ recombination scenarios with the TCRdist pipeline. In a later analysis, each TCR beta chain was defined by its CDR3 amino acid sequence together with its V-gene family, and reads lacking a unique V-gene family were excluded. A later analysis removed 500 to 600 highly shared, low-generation-probability nucleotide sequences to deal with suspected cross-contamination and a sequencing artifact. In a later analysis, a clonal expansion index was calculated for each public chain from normalized within-repertoire ranks of inferred template counts. In a later analysis, generation probabilities were computed using a VDJ recombination model fitted to out-of-frame rearrangements, and the results were checked against IGoR. A later analysis scored TCR-TCR, TCR-HLA and TCR-CMV co-occurrence with hypergeometric tests, applying a repertoire-size bias correction to TCR pairs. To estimate false discovery rates, a later analysis permuted the HLA or CMV assignments 20 times. In a later analysis, co-occurring TCRs were grouped using DBSCAN, and TCRdist sequence similarity was added for clustering within HLA-allele-positive subsets. Repertoires with fewer than 30,000 or more than 120,000 public chains, plus five repertoires with anomalous nucleotide sharing, were excluded from co-occurrence clustering. This is the immuneACCESS table as TCRdb keeps it, with only in-frame sequences that have V and J called. A part of the clones is gone; compared with another copy, unresolved V genes explain less than half, and the rest is unexplained. The V and J calls and clone size are taken from that table; D and trimming were inferred from the DNA. The table for this sample records tens of thousands of clones. The ten largest clonotypes hold about 4% of the sample.

Relative to germline, V is missing 3 bases and J is missing 0 bases, with 2 bases of the junction outside any gene match. From its cysteine to its phenylalanine, the CDR3 spans 15 amino acids. Of the read, only the CDR3 DNA is kept; its 45 bases are in frame from base 1. The germline V gene provides CDR1 SGHTA and CDR2 FQGNSA. Notes on this clone: It has no known antigen specificity.

Study-wide conclusions, independent of this receptor: Because counts were too low, around 18 rarely observed V segments, including chromosome 9 orphons, were left out of the earlier analysis of approximately 580 of the donors. V-gene and J-gene trimming of TCR beta chains was associated with a missense DCLRE1C variant in a later genetic analysis, and the association was replicated in an independent cohort. In a later analysis, several top co-occurrence clusters were reported to appear linked to parvovirus B19, influenza, CMV and Epstein-Barr virus. A later analysis found that TCR association rates varied across HLA loci, with DRB1 alleles showing the most associated TCRs and HLA-C alleles the fewest. Because the 87-base-pair reads could not distinguish some IMGT-functional V segments, including TRBV6-2 and TRBV6-3, those segments were excluded. At a false discovery rate of 0.05, a later analysis linked about 16,000 TCR beta sequences to specific HLA alleles. Sequencing depth was assumed to be roughly uniform across donors in the presence/absence analyses, though that assumption may not hold. Across donors, most TCR sequences were observed very rarely, whereas some public TCRs were present in many individuals. The cohort was sequenced for TCR beta chains only, and without alpha or paired-chain data the features that could be detected were limited. The only immune exposure information available for the cohort was CMV serostatus. Cytomegalovirus status was reported to be diagnosed by the classifier with high specificity and sensitivity in both the original and validation cohorts. The sequencing pipeline was judged likely to have produced a cluster of highly shared sequence variants as a technical artifact. Three of the identified cytomegalovirus-associated TCR beta chains were confirmed in vitro to be specific for cytomegalovirus antigens. In an earlier analysis of roughly 500 of the donors, most TCR beta V segments appeared in productive rearrangements about 87% or about 30% of the time, broadly matching IMGT annotations. The study gave a list of under 200 TCR beta chains associated with cytomegalovirus. In a later analysis, HLA-associated TCR beta chains showed more clonal expansion and lower generation probabilities than non-associated chains that were equally common. Strong co-occurrence of HLA alleles, especially DR and DQ, made assigning TCR associations to individual alleles difficult. Compared with the approximately 600-donor mean, donors in an Asian-associated ancestry cluster had fewer N-insertions in productive TCRs, according to a later genetic analysis. The authors suggested that the approach could potentially be extended to other disease states and immunological phenotypes. A later analysis found that most CMV-associated TCR beta chains appeared HLA-restricted, with HLA associations seemingly driven largely by CMV exposure. A further reported finding was that TCR beta sequences accurately predicted the HLA-A and HLA-B alleles for most subjects in the first cohort. Because HLA typing was missing for some donors at each locus, association tests included only the typed subset. Linkage disequilibrium might explain the correlated functional status among segregating V segments, but an unknown experimental factor could not be ruled out.

The chain was built from TRBV7-2 and TRBJ2-1, and TRBD2 matches 7 of the central bases. This receptor was taken from a female donor in good health and CMV-seropositive. The sample was PBMCs. The CDR3 protein is CASSFQRGSYNEQFF. The nucleotide sequence is TGTGCCAGCAGCTTCCAGCGGGGCTCCTACAATGAGCAGTTCTTC.